This paragraph reports one T cell receptor (beta chain). This entry belongs to a study of blood T cell repertoires in COVID-19. Whole-study context: Sites in the United States, Italy and Spain provided acute and convalescent COVID-19 samples. PBMCs, B-cell-depleted T cells, or T cells were the source of the cDNA or gDNA that made up the material.

Per the germline V gene, CDR1 is SGHDT and CDR2 is YYEEEE. Trimming shortened V by 4 bases and J by 4 bases, and 15 bases separated the two germline ends. The CDR3 covers 15 residues. In the authors' workflow: Estimation of nucleated cell counts was performed using reference gene primer amplification. Some clones are missing from TCRdb's copy, which holds only in-frame ones; the method was immunoSEQ multiplex PCR. The V and J calls and clone size come from that table; D and trimming were worked out from the DNA. The profile covers around 250,000 clones, with roughly four fifths appearing a single time and 1.9% taken by the ten largest.

V gene TRBV5-6 combines with J gene TRBJ1-5, with D uncertain. The receptor was isolated from a man under 40 who had recovered from COVID-19. The sample comprised peripheral blood. The CDR3 DNA follows: TGTGCCAGCAGCGGAACCGGGAGAAGGAATCAGCCCCAGCATTTT. It codes for CASSGTGRRNQPQHF.